Listed below are T cell receptor beta chains from one sample, sequenced in a study of cytomegalovirus exposure and HLA in healthy donors. Assay: immunoSEQ multiplex PCR; the TCRdb copy retains only in-frame clones and omits some. The table lists about 60,000 clones, over 75% of them singletons. Sequenced input: PBMCs. These receptors were obtained from a male donor in good health and CMV-seronegative. CDR3s include the opening cysteine and the closing phenylalanine or tryptophan. The D gene is left open where the match is weak. Size tells how often a clone was seen (once, few, many) or the class of an expanded clone, and some rows leave it out.

cdr3_aa cdr3_nt j_call v_call d_call clone_size
CATSREDREGYTF TGTGCCACCAGCAGGGAGGACAGGGAGGGCTACACCTTC TRBJ1-2 TRBV15 TRBD1 few
CASSVVGGADTQYF TGTGCCAGCAGTGTGGTCGGGGGGGCAGATACGCAGTATTTT TRBJ2-3 TRBV2 TRBD2 .
CASSPPVENYGYTF TGTGCCAGCTCACCACCGGTGGAGAACTATGGCTACACCTTC TRBJ1-2 TRBV18 . .
CASSLTAGADSPLHF TGTGCCAGCAGCTTAACGGCAGGGGCGGATTCACCCCTCCACTTT TRBJ1-6 TRBV7-3 . .
CATSDRPSNYGYTF TGTGCCACCTCGGACAGGCCCTCTAACTATGGCTACACCTTC TRBJ1-2 TRBV27 TRBD1 .
CAWSSGGNYNEQFF TGTGCCTGGAGCTCGGGGGGGAACTACAATGAGCAGTTCTTC TRBJ2-1 TRBV30 TRBD2 .
CASSEATVQETQYF TGTGCCAGCTCGGAAGCAACAGTCCAAGAGACCCAGTACTTC TRBJ2-5 TRBV18 . .
CASSLSGVGSTEAFF TGTGCCAGCAGCTTGTCAGGGGTAGGGAGCACTGAAGCTTTCTTT TRBJ1-1 TRBV7-3 . .
CSASEGEQFF TGCAGTGCTAGTGAGGGAGAGCAGTTCTTC TRBJ2-1 TRBV20-1 . .
CASSAPSGGPYF TGCGCCAGCAGTGCGCCTAGCGGGGGTCCGTACTTC TRBJ2-7 TRBV23-1 TRBD2 once
CASSTDPGQGSPNYGYTF TGTGCCAGTAGTACCGATCCGGGACAGGGGAGCCCTAACTATGGCTACACCTTC TRBJ1-2 TRBV19 TRBD1 few
CASSHTDTQYF TGTGCCAGCAGCCACACAGATACGCAGTATTTT TRBJ2-3 TRBV11-2 . few
CASKKESTGNTEAFF TGCGCCAGCAAAAAGGAAAGTACGGGTAACACTGAAGCTTTCTTT TRBJ1-1 TRBV5-1 . .
CASSSDRTYTEAFF TGTGCCAGTAGTAGCGACAGGACCTACACTGAAGCTTTCTTT TRBJ1-1 TRBV19 . .
CASSPRTSEYEQYF TGTGCCAGCTCACCCCGGACTAGCGAGTACGAGCAGTACTTC TRBJ2-7 TRBV18 TRBD2 .
CASSSGTAGNTIYF TGTGCCAGCAGTTCTGGGACAGCTGGAAACACCATATATTTT TRBJ1-3 TRBV27 TRBD1 .
CASSQSTTGPTDTQYF TGTGCCAGCAGCCAATCAACGACAGGGCCGACAGATACGCAGTATTTT TRBJ2-3 TRBV14 TRBD1 .
CASSKGAGASHNEQFF TGTGCCAGCAGCAAAGGGGCGGGGGCCTCCCACAATGAGCAGTTCTTC TRBJ2-1 TRBV9 . .
CASSHDRDDYEQYF TGTGCCAGCTCACATGACAGGGACGACTACGAGCAGTACTTC TRBJ2-7 TRBV18 TRBD1 .
CASSVTQIVNYGYTF TGTGCCAGCAGCGTGACTCAGATCGTTAACTATGGCTACACCTTC TRBJ1-2 TRBV9 . .
CASSLGQGFGGYTEAFF TGTGCCAGCAGCTTGGGGCAGGGTTTCGGGGGGTACACTGAAGCTTTCTTT TRBJ1-1 TRBV5-4 . .
CSVTRPTGSTDTQYF TGCAGCGTAACGCGACCGACTGGTAGCACAGATACGCAGTATTTT TRBJ2-3 TRBV29-1 . .
CASIGRGVPYEQYF TGTGCCAGCATCGGGAGAGGGGTACCCTACGAGCAGTACTTC TRBJ2-7 TRBV2 . .
CASSRQGTQETQYF TGTGCCAGCAGCCGACAGGGGACTCAAGAGACCCAGTACTTC TRBJ2-5 TRBV7-2 TRBD1 .
CASSSPQTDTQYF TGTGCCAGCAGTTCCCCCCAGACAGATACGCAGTATTTT TRBJ2-3 TRBV6-5 . .
CASSLSQGFVEQYF TGTGCCAGCAGCTTGTCCCAGGGATTCGTGGAGCAGTACTTC TRBJ2-7 TRBV7-3 . few
CASSQVQGDQTRGSPLHF TGCGCCAGCAGCCAGGTACAGGGGGACCAAACCCGCGGTTCACCCCTCCACTTT TRBJ1-6 TRBV5-8 TRBD1 few
CASNMRYLGGYGYTF TGTGCCAGCAACATGAGATATCTCGGGGGCTATGGCTACACCTTC TRBJ1-2 TRBV7-2 . .
CSVERRGHWYF TGCAGCGTTGAACGCAGGGGGCACTGGTACTTC TRBJ2-7 TRBV29-1 TRBD1 .
CAWSGGTGTDYGYTF TGTGCCTGGAGTGGGGGGACAGGGACAGACTATGGCTACACCTTC TRBJ1-2 TRBV30 TRBD1 .
CASRPGAGGLSNQPQHF TGTGCCAGCAGGCCAGGGGCAGGGGGCCTTAGCAATCAGCCCCAGCATTTT TRBJ1-5 TRBV27 TRBD1 .
CASKGDGNSPLHF TGTGCCAGCAAGGGGGACGGGAATTCACCCCTCCACTTT TRBJ1-6 TRBV2 . .
CASSEGLWSSYEQYF TGTGCCAGCTCGGAGGGACTCTGGAGCTCCTACGAGCAGTACTTC TRBJ2-7 TRBV18 . .
CASSGTTSDTGELFF TGTGCCAGCAGCGGGACTACGTCGGACACCGGGGAGCTGTTTTTT TRBJ2-2 TRBV2 TRBD2 few
CASQEVTSDSYEQYF TGCGCCAGTCAGGAGGTAACTAGCGACTCCTACGAGCAGTACTTC TRBJ2-7 TRBV5-1 TRBD2 .
CATVGASGTDTQYF TGTGCCACCGTGGGGGCGTCAGGCACAGATACGCAGTATTTT TRBJ2-3 TRBV19 . once